Following are 25 T cell receptor beta chains from one sample sequenced in a study of T cells after posttransplantation cyclophosphamide. Profiled with immunoSEQ multiplex PCR; TCRdb holds only in-frame clones, not every one. This sample comprises 20,000 to 25,000 clones, none seen once only. Sequences were obtained from PBMCs. These receptors all come from a woman in her sixties or seventies in good health, CMV-negative, and a related stem cell transplant donor.

The sample holds many counts of this clone. This chain joins TRBV6-5 and TRBJ2-3; 7 bases map to TRBD1. The CDR3 is 13 amino acids. The junction had 6 bases not matched to a gene; V was cut back by 0 bases and J by 12 bases. The germline gives CDR1 MNHEY, CDR2 SVGAGI. The CDR3 nucleotides are TGTGCCAGCAGTTACTCGCGCCGGGACAGACAGTATTTT. It is translated as CASSYSRRDRQYF.

This clone showed up many times. V usage is TRBV5-1 and J usage is TRBJ1-2; 11 bases align to TRBD1. The V and J ends lost 0 bases and 2 bases, in that order; junction bases with no gene match: 9. CDR1 and CDR2 from the germline V gene are SGHRS and YFSETQ. The CDR3 sequence is 18 residues long. This CDR3 is CASSLGTGGRIRNYGYTF. The CDR3 DNA reads TGCGCCAGCAGCTTGGGGACAGGGGGCAGGATTCGCAACTATGGCTACACCTTC. The whole variable domain, remainder taken from reference TRBV5-1 and TRBJ1-2, is KAGVTQTPRYLIKTRGQQVTLSCSPISGHRSVSWYQQTPGQGLQFLFEYFSETQRNKGNFPGRFSGRQFSNSRSEMNVSTLELGDSALYLCASSLGTGGRIRNYGYTFGSGTRLTVV.

There are many counts of this clone. V and J are TRBV19 and TRBJ2-2; 15 nucleotides agree with TRBD2. CDR1 and CDR2 (germline): LNHDA, SQIVND (reference sequence). V lost 4 bases to trimming and J lost 3 bases; unmatched junction nucleotides: 3. The length of the CDR3 is 17 residues. CDR3 protein: CASSTGTSGRYTGELFF. In DNA, the CDR3 is TGTGCCAGTAGTACCGGGACTAGCGGGAGGTACACCGGGGAGCTGTTTTTT.

In its sample, this clone was seen many times. Written as DNA, the CDR3 is TGTGCCAGCAGTGGGAGGATGAACACTGAAGCTTTCTTT. Translated: CASSGRMNTEAFF. The chain joins TRBV6-5 to TRBJ1-1; D remains unclear. The CDR3 contains 13 residues. CDR1 is MNHEY, CDR2 SVGAGI, per germline. Deletions cut 5 bases from V and 0 bases from J, with 7 bases between.

This chain connects TRBV28 to TRBJ2-7, with 8 bases lining up with TRBD1. With 6 bases clipped from V and 0 bases from J, the junction kept 7 bases outside the gene matches. The CDR3 is 15 residues long. Germline CDR1 reads MDHEN; CDR2 reads SYDVKM. CDR3: CASSKDRAPSYEQYF. In nucleotides, the CDR3 is TGTGCCAGCAGCAAGGACAGGGCACCCTCCTACGAGCAGTACTTC.

This clone was detected ten times or more. This chain links TRBV2 with TRBJ2-1, with D unresolved. Germline V gene lookup returns CDR1 SNHLY and CDR2 FYNNEI. The CDR3 is 15 residues long. The V and J ends lost 4 bases and 5 bases respectively, with 15 bases between them. The CDR3 nucleotides are TGTGCCAGCAGTGGGATCGGAGCGACTGACAATGAGCAGTTCTTC. This codes for CASSGIGATDNEQFF.

This clone was observed at least ten times. This chain connects TRBV19 to TRBJ1-1; D may be TRBD1 (6 bases). The CDR3 runs to 16 residues. With 1 base removed from V and 1 base from J, the gap between germline ends came to 13 bases. Germline CDR1 is LNHDA and CDR2 is SQIVND (reference sequence). The CDR3 loop is CASSIGGGRWNTEAFF. DNA of the CDR3: TGTGCCAGTAGTATAGGGGGGGGCAGGTGGAACACTGAAGCTTTCTTT.

This clone was seen repeatedly, ten times or more. The chain combines TRBV9 with TRBJ2-3; maybe TRBD2 (6 bases). Germline values: CDR1 SGDLS, CDR2 YYNGEE. V was trimmed by 0 bases and J by 1 base, leaving 6 bases between them. The length of the CDR3 is 14 residues. CDR3 nucleotides: TGTGCCAGCAGCGTAGCTAGCGGCACAGATACGCAGTATTTT. It yields the protein CASSVASGTDTQYF.

This clone has a count of ten or more. The V gene is TRBV4-2, the J gene TRBJ2-7; D gene unclear. The V and J ends lost 0 bases and 0 bases respectively, with 6 bases between them. The CDR3 consists of 14 residues. Germline values: CDR1 LGHNA, CDR2 YNFKEQ. This CDR3 is CASSQDYNSYEQYF. In DNA, the CDR3 is TGTGCCAGCAGCCAAGATTACAACTCCTACGAGCAGTACTTC.

This clone was counted ten times or more. V gene TRBV5-1 combines with J gene TRBJ1-5; D remains unclear. The germline CDR1 and CDR2 sequences are SGHRS and YFSETQ. Trimming removed 1 base at V and 4 bases at J, with 9 bases between. This CDR3 is built from 14 residues. The CDR3 region is CASSLSPGNQPQHF. In nucleotides, the CDR3 is TGCGCCAGCAGCTTGTCCCCAGGTAATCAGCCCCAGCATTTT.

This clone showed up many times. This chain joins TRBV28 and TRBJ1-4; TRBD1 agrees at 7 bases. Germline V lookup: CDR1 MDHEN, CDR2 SYDVKM. The ends lost 8 bases at V and 5 bases at J; junction bases unmatched: 11. CDR3 length: 15 amino acids. The DNA of the CDR3 is TGTGCCAGCTCGTTGCAGGGGGACGGCAATGAAAAACTGTTTTTT. Its translation is CASSLQGDGNEKLFF.

This clone was observed many times. This rearrangement joins TRBV29-1 to TRBJ2-5; TRBD2 matches at 9 bases. This CDR3 has 12 amino acids. Unmatched junction bases numbered 3, after V lost 6 bases and J lost 4 bases. In germline, CDR1 is SQVTM, CDR2 ANQGSEA. The CDR3 is CSVKAGGETQYF. CDR3 bases: TGCAGCGTCAAAGCGGGGGGAGAGACCCAGTACTTC.

This clone was counted many times. The chain combines TRBV4-3 with TRBJ1-3; D gene ambiguous. Per the germline V gene, CDR1 is LGHNA and CDR2 is YSLEER. The CDR3 has 16 amino acids. V lost 1 base and J lost 2, with 12 bases in between. CDR3 nucleotide sequence: TGCGCCAGCAGCCAAGTTCGGTCGGCGGCTGGAAACACCATATATTTT. Translation gives CASSQVRSAAGNTIYF.

The table lists this clone with many counts. V usage is TRBV5-1 and J usage is TRBJ1-6, with 9 bases aligning to TRBD1. The V gene's germline CDR1 is SGHRS and CDR2 YFSETQ. CDR3 length: 16 residues. The junction had 14 bases not matched to a gene; V was cut back by 7 bases and J by 9 bases. Written as DNA, the CDR3 is TGCGCCAGCTCAAAGGTGGGGACAGGGAACGCTTCACCCCTCCACTTT. This gives the protein CASSKVGTGNASPLHF.

This clone was observed many times. The rearrangement links TRBV11-2 to TRBJ2-2; 9 nucleotides agree with TRBD2. This CDR3 is 19 amino acids long. Germline CDR1 SGHAT, CDR2 FQNNGV. V was pared by 4 bases and J by 7 bases, with 19 bases of the junction left unmatched. CDR3 DNA sequence: TGTGCCAGCAGCTCCCATCTCTCACTAGCGGGCGGGGATAGCGGGGAGCTGTTTTTT. This gives the protein CASSSHLSLAGGDSGELFF.

The table lists this clone with many counts. This sequence joins TRBV5-6 and TRBJ1-2; tentatively, D is TRBD1 (6 bases). Germline V CDR1 and CDR2: SGHDT, YYEEEE. V lost 2 bases, J lost 0 bases, and 17 bases lay in between. This CDR3 comprises 17 residues. CDR3 in amino acids: CASSFVGRTAANYGYTF. The CDR3 DNA reads TGTGCCAGCAGCTTCGTGGGCCGGACAGCTGCTAACTATGGCTACACCTTC.

This clone was seen only a few times. This chain links TRBV4-3 with TRBJ1-1; 7 bases align to TRBD1. With 4 bases clipped from V and 0 bases from J, the junction kept 5 bases outside the gene matches. This CDR3 comprises 15 residues. Germline V gene sequence: CDR1 LGHNA, CDR2 YSLEER. The CDR3 protein is CASSPKQGMNTEAFF. Written as DNA, the CDR3 is TGCGCCAGCAGCCCTAAACAGGGGATGAACACTGAAGCTTTCTTT.

Many counts were recorded for this clone. The chain is built from TRBV6-5 and TRBJ2-1, with D unclear. CDR1 MNHEY and CDR2 SVGAGI come from the germline V gene. V lost 2 bases and J 12 bases, leaving 8 bases between the germline ends. This CDR3 has 11 amino acids. This CDR3 reads CASSYPGGQFF. CDR3 nucleotide sequence: TGTGCCAGCAGTTACCCCGGCGGGCAGTTCTTC.

This clone showed up many times. The chain carries TRBV7-6 and TRBJ2-7; TRBD2 agrees at 10 bases. CDR3 length equals 14 residues. V shed 4 bases, J shed 6 bases, and the junction held 6 bases outside the gene matches. Germline assignment: CDR1 SGHVS and CDR2 FNYEAQ. In nucleotides, the CDR3 is TGTGCCAGCAGCTCGCTAGCGGGAGTATCCGAGCAGTACTTC. It yields the protein CASSSLAGVSEQYF.

The V and J genes are TRBV19 and TRBJ2-5; TRBD1 might be the D (5 bases). The CDR3 extends over 14 amino acids. V was shortened by 3 bases and J by 1 base, with 9 bases between the two germline ends. The V gene's germline CDR1 is LNHDA and CDR2 SQIVND (reference sequence). For the CDR3, the DNA is TGTGCCAGTAGTATCCCAGGGATCCAAGAGACCCAGTACTTC. It is translated as CASSIPGIQETQYF. The full variable domain, in which reference TRBV19 and TRBJ2-5 provide the parts outside the CDR3, is DGGITQSPKYLFRKEGQNVTLSCEQNLNHDAMYWYRQDPGQGLRLIYYSQIVNDFQKGDIAEGYSVSREKKESFPLTVTSAQKNPTAFYLCASSIPGIQETQYFGPGTRLLVL.

This clone was observed at least ten times. J is TRBJ2-7 and V is TRBV7-2, with D possibly TRBD2 on 5 matching bases. CDR3 length: 12 amino acids. The ends were cut back, 0 bases at V and 9 bases at J, with 9 bases in the middle. Per germline, CDR1 SGHTA and CDR2 FQGNSA. As DNA, the CDR3 is TGTGCCAGCAGCTTAGCGGGGAGCGGGCAGTACTTC. This codes for CASSLAGSGQYF.

In its sample, this clone was seen many times. This chain uses TRBV2 with TRBJ2-5; 8 bases agree with TRBD2. The J segment lost 3 bases and the V segment lost 6 bases, leaving 3 bases of the junction unmatched. This CDR3 is built from 13 residues. Per the germline V gene, CDR1 is SNHLY and CDR2 is FYNNEI. In DNA, the CDR3 is TGTGCCAGCAGCGGGGGGGCCAAAGAGACCCAGTACTTC. Translated, it gives CASSGGAKETQYF.

This clone showed up many times. The V and J genes are TRBV5-5 and TRBJ1-2; D perhaps matches TRBD1 (5 bases). This CDR3 is 15 amino acids long. Between the trimmed V and J ends, which lost 0 bases and 5 bases, there was a span of 14 bases. In germline, CDR1 is SGHKS, CDR2 YYEKEE (reference sequence). CDR3 protein: CASSLAGFKGYGYTF. The CDR3 DNA sequence: TGTGCCAGCAGCTTGGCTGGTTTTAAGGGGTATGGCTACACCTTC.

The genes are TRBV29-1 and TRBJ2-1, with D maybe TRBD2 (6 bases). Between the trimmed V and J ends, which lost 4 bases and 4 bases, there was a span of 11 bases. Germline CDR1 reads SQVTM; CDR2 reads ANQGSEA. The CDR3 covers 13 residues. As DNA, the CDR3 is TGCAGCGTTGGGTCCGGGGGATACAATGAGCAGTTCTTC. It is translated as CSVGSGGYNEQFF.

The DNA for the CDR3 is TGTGCCAGCAATCTTTCCGGTCGGGATACGCAGTATTTT. Translated, it gives CASNLSGRDTQYF. V and J are TRBV28 and TRBJ2-3, with D unresolved. Trimming removed 7 bases from V and 6 bases from J, with 14 bases in between. There are 13 residues in the CDR3. Germline CDR1 is MDHEN and CDR2 is SYDVKM.